One and the same sample provided the 18 T cell receptor beta chains below, sequenced in a study of blood T cell repertoires in COVID-19 (TCRdb year 2020). Libraries were built with the immunoSEQ multiplex PCR assay. TCRdb provides this immuneACCESS table in a form limited to in-frame rearrangements. Some clones are lacking; in checked studies, under half of them reflect an unresolved V gene, and why the rest are absent is not known. The sample records more than 110,000 clones, 80% to 85% of which are singletons. Of the sample, 3% to 4.5% falls within the top ten clones. Sequencing input: peripheral blood. Every receptor here comes from a woman aged 55-70 years with acute or convalescent COVID-19.

V is TRBV20-1 and J is TRBJ2-7; possibly TRBD1 for D (6 bases). The length of the CDR3 is 11 residues. The germline V gene encodes CDR1 DFQATT and CDR2 SNEGSKA (reference sequence). V gave up 7 bases and J gave up 3 bases, with 10 bases separating them. CDR3 protein: CSVGGHYEQYF. The CDR3 DNA is TGCAGTGTAGGGGGACACTACGAGCAGTACTTC.

This clone appeared a few times. CDR3 DNA: TGTGCCAGCAGCAAACCAGGGTTGGCGGGACGGTACGAGCAGTACTTC. The encoded protein is CASSKPGLAGRYEQYF. V and J are TRBV21-1 and TRBJ2-7; the DNA was not used to check the table's D call, TRBD2. TRBV21-1 is noted as a pseudogene. The CDR3 contains 16 residues.

The chain is built from TRBV28 and TRBJ2-3; the D gene is possibly TRBD1 (6 bases). Per the germline V gene, CDR1 is MDHEN and CDR2 is SYDVKM. The length of the CDR3 is 14 residues. The V end lost 5 bases, the J end lost 2 bases, and 11 bases lay between the germline ends. The CDR3 is CASSQRDNTDTQYF. The CDR3 bases are TGTGCCAGCAGTCAACGGGACAACACAGATACGCAGTATTTT.

This clone was counted once. This chain connects TRBV25-1 to TRBJ1-1; D unclear. Trimming took off 3 bases at V and 3 bases at J, with 11 bases between the two ends. The CDR3 extends over 14 amino acids. Germline loops: CDR1 MGHDK, CDR2 SYGVNS. This chain's CDR3 is CASSDLFGDTEAFF. DNA of the CDR3: TGTGCCAGCAGTGACCTCTTCGGGGACACTGAAGCTTTCTTT.

The CDR3 sequence is CASSVDRDYGYTF. CDR3 DNA sequence: TGTGCCAGCAGCGTAGACAGGGACTATGGCTACACCTTC. This sequence joins TRBV9 and TRBJ1-2; D is possibly TRBD1 (6 bases). This CDR3 spans 13 amino acids. Looked up from germline, CDR1 is SGDLS and CDR2 is YYNGEE. Trimming left V 0 bases short and J 3 bases short, with 6 bases between.

The genes are TRBV5-1 and TRBJ2-2; 7 nucleotides align to TRBD2. Per germline, CDR1 SGHRS and CDR2 YFSETQ. The CDR3 is 15 amino acids. The J segment lost 0 bases and the V segment lost 6 bases, leaving 5 bases of the junction unmatched. The CDR3 DNA follows: TGCGCCAGCACTTCTAGCGGCCCGAACACCGGGGAGCTGTTTTTT. This codes for CASTSSGPNTGELFF.

The chain combines TRBV12-3 or TRBV12-4 with TRBJ2-7; D is unclear. CDR3 length: 12 amino acids. Trimming shortened V by 3 bases and J by 3 bases, and 6 bases separated the two germline ends. The CDR3 DNA follows: TGTGCCAGCAGTTTTCAACTCTACGAGCAGTACTTC. The encoded protein is CASSFQLYEQYF.

The genes are TRBV29-1 and TRBJ2-7; D perhaps matches TRBD1 (5 bases). This CDR3 contains 13 residues. CDR1 SQVTM and CDR2 ANQGSEA come from the germline V gene. V lost 4 bases, J lost 0 bases, and 10 bases lay in between. For the CDR3, the DNA is TGCAGCGTTGTGGTAGGGGACTCCTACGAGCAGTACTTC. Translation: CSVVVGDSYEQYF.

This chain uses TRBV19 with TRBJ1-5; TRBD1 agrees at 9 bases. Germline lookup yields CDR1 LNHDA and CDR2 SQIVND (reference sequence). Germline trimming cut 6 bases from V and 0 bases from J; bases unmatched to any gene: 6. The length of the CDR3 is 16 residues. The CDR3 region is CASSGTGSYSNQPQHF. The CDR3 coding sequence is TGTGCCAGTAGCGGGACAGGGAGTTATAGCAATCAGCCCCAGCATTTT.

This clone was seen just once. The rearrangement links TRBV28 to TRBJ2-1; perhaps TRBD2 as D (6 bases). V was trimmed by 6 bases and J by 4 bases, leaving 16 bases between them. CDR1 and CDR2 from the germline V gene are MDHEN and SYDVKM. The length of the CDR3 is 15 residues. CDR3 coding DNA: TGTGCCAGCAGGCGCGGGGTAGGATTATACAATGAGCAGTTCTTC. Translation gives CASRRGVGLYNEQFF.

This clone has just a few counts. This chain links TRBV2 with TRBJ1-3; 9 bases line up with TRBD1. This CDR3 contains 16 residues. Germline CDR1 SNHLY, CDR2 FYNNEI. J was trimmed by 0 bases and V by 8 bases; bases with no gene match: 8. The CDR3 sequence: CASAEGTGNSGNTIYF. DNA of the CDR3: TGTGCCAGCGCCGAAGGGACAGGGAACTCTGGAAACACCATATATTTT.

The chain joins TRBV2 to TRBJ1-5; D gene unclear. The CDR3 runs to 15 residues. V was pared by 6 bases and J by 4 bases, with 16 bases between. Germline V CDR1 and CDR2: SNHLY, FYNNEI. CDR3 protein: CASSLIAAGNQPQHF. CDR3 DNA sequence: TGTGCCAGCAGCCTAATAGCCGCGGGGAATCAGCCCCAGCATTTT.

J is TRBJ1-4 and V is TRBV28; a weak D match, TRBD1 (5 bases). The CDR3 is 14 amino acids. Germline CDR1 MDHEN, CDR2 SYDVKM. The V gene lost 3 bases and the J gene lost 2 bases, with 7 bases spanning the gap. CDR3 protein: CASSFSGTNEKLFF. In nucleotides, the CDR3 is TGTGCCAGCAGTTTTTCAGGGACTAATGAAAAACTGTTTTTT.

This clone was picked up many times. The rearrangement joins TRBV11-1 to TRBJ2-7, with TRBD1 identical over 7 bases. V gave up 0 bases and J gave up 3 bases; unmatched junction bases: 2. The germline V gene encodes CDR1 SGHAT and CDR2 FQDESV (reference sequence). CDR3 length: 14 amino acids. The CDR3 sequence: CASSLAAGGYEQYF. The CDR3 DNA reads TGTGCCAGCAGCTTAGCCGCAGGGGGCTACGAGCAGTACTTC.

This chain links TRBV10-3 with TRBJ2-7; 7 bases line up with TRBD1. With V trimmed by 5 bases and J by 0 bases, 10 bases remained unmatched. The germline CDR1 and CDR2 sequences are ENHRY and SYGVKD. This CDR3 is built from 16 residues. The CDR3 protein is CAISSSGQASSYEQYF. The CDR3 DNA sequence: TGTGCCATCAGTTCATCTGGACAGGCCAGCTCCTACGAGCAGTACTTC.

The V call is TRBV3-1 (or the pseudogene TRBV3-2), the J call TRBJ2-5; D may be TRBD2 (5 bases). Trimming cost V 0 bases and J 4 bases, with 21 bases left between them. This CDR3 spans 18 amino acids. Germline CDR1 LGHDT, CDR2 YNNKEL (reference sequence). The CDR3 region has the DNA TGTGCCAGCAGCCAAGATCCGGGAATACCGATGAACGGAGAGACCCAGTACTTC. It yields the protein CASSQDPGIPMNGETQYF.

The V call is TRBV3-1 (or the pseudogene TRBV3-2), the J call TRBJ1-1; tentatively, D is TRBD1 (5 bases). The length of the CDR3 is 13 residues. V lost 3 bases and J lost 6, with 11 bases in between. Germline V gene sequence: CDR1 LGHDT, CDR2 YNNKEL (reference sequence). CDR3 bases: TGTGCCAGCAGCCAGAGCAGGGCCTCTGAAGCTTTCTTT. It codes for CASSQSRASEAFF.

This sequence joins TRBV7-3 and TRBJ2-1; tentatively, D is TRBD1 (6 bases). The germline gives CDR1 SGHTA, CDR2 FQGTGA. Trimming shortened V by 5 bases and J by 8 bases, and 10 bases separated the two germline ends. There are 12 residues in the CDR3. The CDR3 sequence is CASSHPGDEQFF. CDR3 in DNA: TGTGCCAGCAGCCATCCAGGGGATGAGCAGTTCTTC.